This T cell receptor (beta chain) was captured in a study of response to subunit inactivated influenza vaccine. Study-level points and caveats: Each seasonal flu vaccination may recruit only limited new T cells, authors suggested.

This clonotype occurred a few times. Its antigen is as yet unknown. TCRdb analysed the RT-PCR reads with MiXCR anew, one entry per CDR3 protein. In the table there are about 700,000 distinct CDR3 sequences, 12% to 15% of which are singletons. The V gene lost 0 bases and the J gene lost 4 bases, with 17 bases spanning the gap. The CDR3 runs 17 residues. From germline, CDR1 is SGDLS and CDR2 YYNGEE. This clonotype originated in a man aged 50-59 years who received an inactivated influenza vaccine. This specimen consisted of PBMCs from blood, obtained 14 days before vaccination. The rearrangement uses TRBV9 and TRBJ2-1, with D hard to call. DNA for the CDR3: TGTGCCAGCAGCGTAGTGGACGGAACACCGATTTACAATGAGCAGTTCTTC. Translated, it gives CASSVVDGTPIYNEQFF. The full variable domain, rest sourced from reference TRBV9 and TRBJ2-1, is DSGVTQTPKHLITATGQRVTLRCSPRSGDLSVYWYQQSLDQGLQFLIQYYNGEERAKGNILERFSAQQFPDLHSELNLSSLELGDSALYFCASSVVDGTPIYNEQFFGPGTRLTVL.